Described below is a single TCR beta chain sequence and its context. This record belongs to a study of blood T cell repertoires in COVID-19. For the study at large: From the United States, Italy and Spain came samples of acute and convalescent COVID-19. PBMCs, B-cell-depleted T cells, or T cells provided the cDNA or gDNA that made up the material.

Authors' data handling: Reference gene primer amplification gave estimated nucleated cell counts. Using immunoSEQ multiplex PCR, the repertoire was profiled, and TCRdb retains in-frame clones only, with some absent. V, J and clone size reflect that table, while D and trimming were determined from the DNA. Of some 99,000 clones listed, approximately 80% were seen once; the top ten hold around 6.7%. This TCR was recovered from a woman aged 45-60 years with acute or convalescent COVID-19. The sequencing sample was made of peripheral blood.

The CDR3 coding sequence is TGTGCCAGCAGTTTCTTTCCGGGGGGCGGCTACACCTTC. Translation: CASSFFPGGGYTF. The V and J genes are TRBV12-3 or TRBV12-4 and TRBJ1-2, with a possible D match to TRBD1 (6 bases). The CDR3 sequence is 13 residues long. V was cut by 3 bases and J by 8 bases, with 13 bases left in between.